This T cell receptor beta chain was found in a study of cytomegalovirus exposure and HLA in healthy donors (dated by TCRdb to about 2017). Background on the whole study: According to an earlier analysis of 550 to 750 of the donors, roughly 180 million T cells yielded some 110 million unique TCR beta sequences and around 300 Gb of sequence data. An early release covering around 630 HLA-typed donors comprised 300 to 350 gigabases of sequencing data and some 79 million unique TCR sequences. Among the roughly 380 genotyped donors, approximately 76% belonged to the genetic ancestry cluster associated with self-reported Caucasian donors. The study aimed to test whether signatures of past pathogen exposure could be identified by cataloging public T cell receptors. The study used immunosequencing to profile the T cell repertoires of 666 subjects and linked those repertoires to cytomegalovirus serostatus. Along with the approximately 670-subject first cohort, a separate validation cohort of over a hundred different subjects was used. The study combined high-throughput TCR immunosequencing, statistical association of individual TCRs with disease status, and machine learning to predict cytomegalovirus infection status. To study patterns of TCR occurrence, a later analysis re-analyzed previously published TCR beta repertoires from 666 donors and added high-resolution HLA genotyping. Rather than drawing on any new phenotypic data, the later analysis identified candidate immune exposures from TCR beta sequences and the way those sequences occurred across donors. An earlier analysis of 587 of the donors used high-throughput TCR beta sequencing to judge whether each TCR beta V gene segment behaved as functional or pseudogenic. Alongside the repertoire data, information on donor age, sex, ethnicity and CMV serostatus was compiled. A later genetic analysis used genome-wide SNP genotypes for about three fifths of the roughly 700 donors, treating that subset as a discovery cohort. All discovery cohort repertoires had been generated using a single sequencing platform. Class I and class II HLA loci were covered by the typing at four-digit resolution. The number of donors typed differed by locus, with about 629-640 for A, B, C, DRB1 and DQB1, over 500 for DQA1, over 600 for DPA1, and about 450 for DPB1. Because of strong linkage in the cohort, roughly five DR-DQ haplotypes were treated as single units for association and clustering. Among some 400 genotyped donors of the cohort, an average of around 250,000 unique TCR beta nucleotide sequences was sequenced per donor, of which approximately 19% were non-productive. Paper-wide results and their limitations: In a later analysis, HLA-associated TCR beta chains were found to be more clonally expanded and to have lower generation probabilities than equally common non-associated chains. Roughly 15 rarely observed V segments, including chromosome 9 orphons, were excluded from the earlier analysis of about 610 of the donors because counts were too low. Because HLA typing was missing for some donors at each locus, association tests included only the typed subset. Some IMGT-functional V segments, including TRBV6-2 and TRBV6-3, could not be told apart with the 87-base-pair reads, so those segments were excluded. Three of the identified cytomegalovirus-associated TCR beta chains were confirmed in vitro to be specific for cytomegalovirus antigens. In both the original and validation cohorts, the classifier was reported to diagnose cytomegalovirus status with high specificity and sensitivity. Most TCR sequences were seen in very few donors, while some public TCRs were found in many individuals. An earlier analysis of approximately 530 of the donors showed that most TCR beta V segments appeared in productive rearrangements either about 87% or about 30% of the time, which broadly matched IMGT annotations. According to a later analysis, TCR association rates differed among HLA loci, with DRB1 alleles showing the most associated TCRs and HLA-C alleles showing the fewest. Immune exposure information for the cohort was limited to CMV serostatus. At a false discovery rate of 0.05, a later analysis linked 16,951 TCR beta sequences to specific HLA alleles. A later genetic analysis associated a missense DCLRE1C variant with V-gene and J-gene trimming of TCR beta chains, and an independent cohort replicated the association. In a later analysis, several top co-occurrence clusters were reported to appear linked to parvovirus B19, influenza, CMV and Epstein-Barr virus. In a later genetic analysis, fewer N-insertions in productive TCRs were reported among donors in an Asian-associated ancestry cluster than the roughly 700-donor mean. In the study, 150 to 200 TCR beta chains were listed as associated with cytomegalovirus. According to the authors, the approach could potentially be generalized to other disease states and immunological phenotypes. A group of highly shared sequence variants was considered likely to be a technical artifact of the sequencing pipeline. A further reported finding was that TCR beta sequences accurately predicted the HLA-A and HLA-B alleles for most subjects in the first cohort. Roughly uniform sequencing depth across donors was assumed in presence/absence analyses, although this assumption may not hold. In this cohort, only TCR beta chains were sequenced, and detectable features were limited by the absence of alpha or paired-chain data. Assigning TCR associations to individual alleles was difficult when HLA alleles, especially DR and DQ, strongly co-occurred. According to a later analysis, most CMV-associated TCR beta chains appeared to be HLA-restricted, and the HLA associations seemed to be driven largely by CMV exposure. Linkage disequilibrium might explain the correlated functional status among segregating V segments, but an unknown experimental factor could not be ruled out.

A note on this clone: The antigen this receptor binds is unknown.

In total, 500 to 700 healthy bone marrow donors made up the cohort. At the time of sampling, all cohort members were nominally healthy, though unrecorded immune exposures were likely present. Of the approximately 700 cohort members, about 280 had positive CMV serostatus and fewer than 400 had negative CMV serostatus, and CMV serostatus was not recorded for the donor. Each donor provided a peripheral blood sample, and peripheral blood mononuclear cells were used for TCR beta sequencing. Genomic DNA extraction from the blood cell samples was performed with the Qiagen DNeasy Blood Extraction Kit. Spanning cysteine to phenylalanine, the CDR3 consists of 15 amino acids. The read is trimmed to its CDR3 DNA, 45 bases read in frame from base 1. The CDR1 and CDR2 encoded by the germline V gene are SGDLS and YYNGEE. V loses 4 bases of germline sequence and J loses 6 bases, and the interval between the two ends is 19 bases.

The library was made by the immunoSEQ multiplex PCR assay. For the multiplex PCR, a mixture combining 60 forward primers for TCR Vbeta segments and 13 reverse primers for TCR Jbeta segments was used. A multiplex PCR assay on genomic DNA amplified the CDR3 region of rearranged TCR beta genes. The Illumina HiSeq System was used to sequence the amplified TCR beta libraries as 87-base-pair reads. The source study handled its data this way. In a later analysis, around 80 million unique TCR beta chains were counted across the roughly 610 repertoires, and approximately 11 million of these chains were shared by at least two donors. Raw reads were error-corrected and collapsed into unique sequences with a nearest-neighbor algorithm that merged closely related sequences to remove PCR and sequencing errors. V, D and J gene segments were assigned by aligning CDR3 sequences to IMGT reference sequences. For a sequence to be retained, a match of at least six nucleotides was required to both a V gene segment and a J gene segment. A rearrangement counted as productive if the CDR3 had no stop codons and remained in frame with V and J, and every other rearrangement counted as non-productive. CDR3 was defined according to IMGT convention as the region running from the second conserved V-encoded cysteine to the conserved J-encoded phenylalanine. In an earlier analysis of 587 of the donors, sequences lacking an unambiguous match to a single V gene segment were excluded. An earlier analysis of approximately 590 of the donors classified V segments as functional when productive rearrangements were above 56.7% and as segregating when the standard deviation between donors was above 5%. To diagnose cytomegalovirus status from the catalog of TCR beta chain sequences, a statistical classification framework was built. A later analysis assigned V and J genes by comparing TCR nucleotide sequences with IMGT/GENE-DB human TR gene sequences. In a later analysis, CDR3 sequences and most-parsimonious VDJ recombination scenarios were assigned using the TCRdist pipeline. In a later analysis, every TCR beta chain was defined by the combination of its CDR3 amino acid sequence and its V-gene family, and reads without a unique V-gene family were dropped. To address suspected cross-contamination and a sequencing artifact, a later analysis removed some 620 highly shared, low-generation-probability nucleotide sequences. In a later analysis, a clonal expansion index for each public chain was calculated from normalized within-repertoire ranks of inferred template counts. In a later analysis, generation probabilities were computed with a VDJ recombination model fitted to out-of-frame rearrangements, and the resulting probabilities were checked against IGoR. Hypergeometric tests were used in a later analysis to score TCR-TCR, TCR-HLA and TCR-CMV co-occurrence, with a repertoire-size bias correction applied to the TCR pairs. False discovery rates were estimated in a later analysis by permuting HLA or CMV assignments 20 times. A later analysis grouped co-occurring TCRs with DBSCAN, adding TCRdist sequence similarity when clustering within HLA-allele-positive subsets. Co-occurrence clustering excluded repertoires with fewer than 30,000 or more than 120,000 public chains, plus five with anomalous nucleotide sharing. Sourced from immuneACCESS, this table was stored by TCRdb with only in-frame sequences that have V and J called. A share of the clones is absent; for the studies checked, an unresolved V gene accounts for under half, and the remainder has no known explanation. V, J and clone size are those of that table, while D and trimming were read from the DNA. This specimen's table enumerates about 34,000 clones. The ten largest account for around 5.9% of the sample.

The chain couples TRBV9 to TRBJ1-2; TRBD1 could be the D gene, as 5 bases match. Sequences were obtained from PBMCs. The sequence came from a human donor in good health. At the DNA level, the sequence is TGTGCCAGCAGCCCCGGGACTCTAACGGGCAATGGCTACACCTTC. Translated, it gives CASSPGTLTGNGYTF.